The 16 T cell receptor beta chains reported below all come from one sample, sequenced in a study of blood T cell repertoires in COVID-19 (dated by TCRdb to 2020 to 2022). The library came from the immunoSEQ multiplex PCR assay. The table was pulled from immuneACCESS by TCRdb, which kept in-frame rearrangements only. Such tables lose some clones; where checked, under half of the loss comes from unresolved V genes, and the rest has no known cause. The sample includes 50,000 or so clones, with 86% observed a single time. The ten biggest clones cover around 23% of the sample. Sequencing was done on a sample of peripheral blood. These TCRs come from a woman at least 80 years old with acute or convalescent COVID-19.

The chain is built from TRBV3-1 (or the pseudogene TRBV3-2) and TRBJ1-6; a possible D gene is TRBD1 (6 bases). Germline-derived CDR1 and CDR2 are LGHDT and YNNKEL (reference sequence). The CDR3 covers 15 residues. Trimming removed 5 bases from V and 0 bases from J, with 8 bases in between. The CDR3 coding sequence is TGTGCCAGCAGCGACAGGAGCTCCTATAATTCACCCCTCCACTTT. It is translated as CASSDRSSYNSPLHF.

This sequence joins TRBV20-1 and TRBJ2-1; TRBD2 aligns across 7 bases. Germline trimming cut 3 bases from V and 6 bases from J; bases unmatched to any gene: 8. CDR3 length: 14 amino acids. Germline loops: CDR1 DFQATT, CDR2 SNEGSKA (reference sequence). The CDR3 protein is CSASGGRAVNEQFF. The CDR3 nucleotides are TGCAGTGCTAGTGGTGGGAGGGCAGTCAATGAGCAGTTCTTC.

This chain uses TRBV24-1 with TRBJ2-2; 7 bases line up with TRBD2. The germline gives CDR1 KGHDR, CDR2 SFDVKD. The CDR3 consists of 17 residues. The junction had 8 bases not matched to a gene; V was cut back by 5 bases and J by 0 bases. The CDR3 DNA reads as TGTGCCACCAGTGGGCCCTCGGCGGGGGCGAACACCGGGGAGCTGTTTTTT. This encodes CATSGPSAGANTGELFF.

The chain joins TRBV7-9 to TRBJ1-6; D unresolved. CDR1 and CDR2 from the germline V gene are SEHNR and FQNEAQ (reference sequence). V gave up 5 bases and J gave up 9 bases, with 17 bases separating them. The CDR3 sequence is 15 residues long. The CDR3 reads CASSTGGMEGSPLHF. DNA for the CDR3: TGTGCCAGCAGCACCGGAGGGATGGAGGGTTCACCCCTCCACTTT.

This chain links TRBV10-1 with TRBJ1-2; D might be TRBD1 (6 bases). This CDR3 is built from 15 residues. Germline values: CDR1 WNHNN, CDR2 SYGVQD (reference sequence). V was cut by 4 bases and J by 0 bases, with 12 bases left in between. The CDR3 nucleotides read TGCGCCAGCAGTGGAACAGGGAGTCCTAACTATGGCTACACCTTC. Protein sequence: CASSGTGSPNYGYTF.

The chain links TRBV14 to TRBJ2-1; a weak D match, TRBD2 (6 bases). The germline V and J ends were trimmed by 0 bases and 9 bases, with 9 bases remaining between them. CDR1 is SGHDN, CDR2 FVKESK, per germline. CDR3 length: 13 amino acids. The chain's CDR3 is CASSQDRAGEQFF. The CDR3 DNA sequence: TGTGCCAGCAGCCAAGATCGAGCGGGTGAGCAGTTCTTC.

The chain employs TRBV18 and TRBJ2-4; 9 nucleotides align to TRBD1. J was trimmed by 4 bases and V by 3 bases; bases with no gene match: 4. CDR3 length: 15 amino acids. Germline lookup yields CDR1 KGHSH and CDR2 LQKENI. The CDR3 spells CASSPSGTGKNIQYF. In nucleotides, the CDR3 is TGTGCCAGCTCACCGTCTGGGACAGGGAAAAACATTCAGTACTTC.

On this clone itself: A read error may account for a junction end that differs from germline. This CDR3 is CASSPVLGGYNEQFF. In DNA, the CDR3 is TGTGCTAGCAGCCCAGTGTTAGGGGGCTACAATGAGCAGTTCTTC. The gene calls are TRBV7-7 and TRBJ2-1, with a weak D call TRBD1 (6 bases). The CDR3 is 15 residues long. Germline assignment: CDR1 SSHAT and CDR2 FNYEAQ (reference sequence).

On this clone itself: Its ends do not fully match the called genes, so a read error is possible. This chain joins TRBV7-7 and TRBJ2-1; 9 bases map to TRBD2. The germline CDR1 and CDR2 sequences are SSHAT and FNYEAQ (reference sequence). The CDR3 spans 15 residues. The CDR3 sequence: CASSSSGKGLVEQFF. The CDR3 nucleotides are TGTGCTAGCAGCTCTAGCGGGAAAGGCCTGGTTGAGCAGTTCTTC.

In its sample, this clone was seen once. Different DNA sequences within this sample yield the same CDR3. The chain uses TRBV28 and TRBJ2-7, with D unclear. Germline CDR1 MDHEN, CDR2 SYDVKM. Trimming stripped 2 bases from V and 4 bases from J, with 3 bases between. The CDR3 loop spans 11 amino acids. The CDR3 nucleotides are TGTGCCAGCAGTTTACGGTACGAGCAGTACTTC. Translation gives CASSLRYEQYF.

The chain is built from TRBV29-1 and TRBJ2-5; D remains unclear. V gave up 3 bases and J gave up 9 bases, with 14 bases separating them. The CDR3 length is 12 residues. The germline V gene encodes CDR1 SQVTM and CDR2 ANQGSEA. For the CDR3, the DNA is TGCAGCGTTGAGGGCAGCTCATGGGCCCAGTACTTC. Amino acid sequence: CSVEGSSWAQYF.

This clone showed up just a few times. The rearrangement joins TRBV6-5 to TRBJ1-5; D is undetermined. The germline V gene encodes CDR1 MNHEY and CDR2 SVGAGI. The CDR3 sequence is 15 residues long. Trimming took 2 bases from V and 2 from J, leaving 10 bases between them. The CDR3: CASSYRVVGNQPQHF. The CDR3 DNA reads TGTGCCAGCAGTTACCGCGTTGTGGGCAATCAGCCCCAGCATTTT.

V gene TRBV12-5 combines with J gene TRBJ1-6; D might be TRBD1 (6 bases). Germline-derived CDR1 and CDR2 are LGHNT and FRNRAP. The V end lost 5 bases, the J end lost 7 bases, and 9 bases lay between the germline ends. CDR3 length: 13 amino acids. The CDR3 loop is CASGPGHNSPLHF. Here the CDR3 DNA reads TGTGCTAGTGGTCCGGGACACAATTCACCCCTCCACTTT.

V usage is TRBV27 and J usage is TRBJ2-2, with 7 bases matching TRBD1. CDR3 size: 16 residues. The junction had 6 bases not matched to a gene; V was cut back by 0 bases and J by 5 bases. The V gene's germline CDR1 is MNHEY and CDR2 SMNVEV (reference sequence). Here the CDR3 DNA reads TGTGCCAGCAGTTTATCCGGGGACAGATTAACCGGGGAGCTGTTTTTT. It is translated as CASSLSGDRLTGELFF.

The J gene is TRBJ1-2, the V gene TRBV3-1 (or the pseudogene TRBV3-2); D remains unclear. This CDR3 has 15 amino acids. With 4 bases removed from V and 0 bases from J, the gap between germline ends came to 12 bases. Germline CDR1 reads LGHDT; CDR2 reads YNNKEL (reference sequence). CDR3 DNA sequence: TGTGCCAGCAGCCGAAGGGAGAGATCTAACTATGGCTACACCTTC. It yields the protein CASSRRERSNYGYTF.

This CDR3 reads CASRLHGEQYF. DNA of the CDR3: TGTGCCAGCAGACTTCATGGCGAGCAGTACTTC. The genes are TRBV12-3 or TRBV12-4 and TRBJ2-7; D not resolved. Trimming removed 6 bases from V and 6 bases from J, with 9 bases in between. The CDR3 covers 11 residues.